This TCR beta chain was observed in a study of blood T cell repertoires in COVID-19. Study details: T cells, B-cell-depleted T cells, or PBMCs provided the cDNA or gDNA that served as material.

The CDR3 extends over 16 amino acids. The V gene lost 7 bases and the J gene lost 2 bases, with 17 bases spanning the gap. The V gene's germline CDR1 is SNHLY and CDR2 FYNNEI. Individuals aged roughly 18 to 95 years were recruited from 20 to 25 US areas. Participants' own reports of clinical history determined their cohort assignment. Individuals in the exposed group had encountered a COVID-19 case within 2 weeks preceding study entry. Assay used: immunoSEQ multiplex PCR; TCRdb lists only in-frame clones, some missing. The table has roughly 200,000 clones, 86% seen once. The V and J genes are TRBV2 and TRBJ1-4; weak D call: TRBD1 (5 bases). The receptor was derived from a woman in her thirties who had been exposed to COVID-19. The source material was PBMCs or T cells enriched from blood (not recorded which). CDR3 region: CASTQIEQATNEKLFF. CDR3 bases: TGTGCCAGCACCCAAATCGAACAGGCCACTAATGAAAAACTGTTTTTT.